Below are 19 T cell receptor beta chains sequenced from a single sample in a study of shared clonotypes between healthy human individuals. Sequenced by immunoSEQ multiplex PCR; TCRdb stores in-frame clones only, minus some. The repertoire holds 2 million to 2.5 million clones, with around 93% as singletons. Sequencing was carried out using naive CD4+ T cells from PBMCs. Indicated subset: CD45RA+ positively selected. The receptors originated from a man younger than 30 in good health. Some clones in this sample may be carry-over from other donors' samples.

This chain joins TRBV7-9 and TRBJ1-1; D is unclear. This CDR3 is 13 amino acids long. CDR1 is SEHNR, CDR2 FQNEAQ, per germline (reference sequence). V dropped 4 bases and J dropped 1 base, with 7 bases sitting between them. The CDR3 is CASSSSPNTEAFF. CDR3 bases: TGTGCCAGCAGCTCGAGCCCGAACACTGAAGCTTTCTTT.

The chain joins TRBV4-1 to TRBJ2-7; 12 bases are a match to TRBD2. CDR1 is MGHRA, CDR2 YSYEKL, per germline. V gave up 4 bases and J gave up 3 bases; unmatched junction bases: 10. CDR3 length: 17 amino acids. As DNA, the CDR3 is TGCGCCAGCAGCCGACGACTAGCGGGAGATGGGGGCTACGAGCAGTACTTC. This gives the protein CASSRRLAGDGGYEQYF.

The chain couples TRBV14 to TRBJ2-4; D not certain. The germline V and J ends were trimmed by 1 base and 3 bases, with 4 bases remaining between them. Per germline, CDR1 SGHDN and CDR2 FVKESK. CDR3 length: 13 amino acids. The chain's CDR3 is CASSQGLKNIQYF. CDR3 nucleotides: TGTGCCAGCAGCCAAGGCCTCAAAAACATTCAGTACTTC.

This chain connects TRBV7-3 to TRBJ1-5; D is undetermined. Germline values: CDR1 SGHTA, CDR2 FQGTGA. Trimming pared 4 bases from V and 4 bases from J, leaving 8 bases between. This CDR3 region has 13 residues. The CDR3 coding sequence is TGTGCCAGCAGCTATGGAGCTAATCAGCCCCAGCATTTT. Translation: CASSYGANQPQHF.

This sequence joins TRBV10-3 and TRBJ2-7; no firm D call. Between the trimmed V and J ends, which lost 0 bases and 6 bases, there was a span of 6 bases. CDR1 is ENHRY and CDR2 is SYGVKD in the germline V gene. This CDR3 is built from 12 residues. For the CDR3, the DNA is TGTGCCATCAGTGAGTCGAGAGTCGAGCAGTACTTC. It encodes CAISESRVEQYF.

The chain carries TRBV6-5 and TRBJ2-1; 11 nucleotides line up with TRBD1. The CDR3 sequence is 15 residues long. Trimming took 5 bases from V and 6 from J; bases not matched to a gene: 6. The germline CDR1 and CDR2 sequences are MNHEY and SVGAGI. The CDR3 loop is CASSNRDRGSNEQFF. The CDR3 nucleotides read TGTGCCAGCAGTAACCGGGACAGGGGGTCCAATGAGCAGTTCTTC.

V and J are TRBV2 and TRBJ1-2; D may be TRBD1 (5 bases). Germline lookup yields CDR1 SNHLY and CDR2 FYNNEI. This CDR3 comprises 14 residues. V gave up 6 bases and J gave up 0 bases, with 11 bases separating them. In DNA, the CDR3 is TGTGCCAGCAGCATTGGACATTCTAACTATGGCTACACCTTC. Protein product: CASSIGHSNYGYTF.

The J gene is TRBJ1-2, the V gene TRBV29-1, with D hard to call. V was clipped by 6 bases and J by 5 bases, with 13 bases between them. CDR1 SQVTM and CDR2 ANQGSEA come from the germline V gene. The CDR3 runs to 12 residues. As DNA, the CDR3 is TGCAGCGTGACGAGGACCTATTATGGCTACACCTTC. It yields the protein CSVTRTYYGYTF.

The chain recombines TRBV2 with TRBJ2-2, with 9 bases aligning to TRBD1. The CDR3 is 17 amino acids. Trimming took 4 bases from V and 4 from J; bases not matched to a gene: 10. The germline V gene encodes CDR1 SNHLY and CDR2 FYNNEI. CDR3 loop: CASSVPPGQGFTGELFF. As DNA, the CDR3 is TGTGCCAGCAGTGTTCCGCCAGGACAGGGGTTCACCGGGGAGCTGTTTTTT.

The gene calls are TRBV2 and TRBJ2-7, with 7 bases aligning to TRBD1. V trimming: 5 bases; J trimming: 6 bases; junction bases outside the gene matches: 10. The CDR3 loop spans 14 amino acids. CDR1 and CDR2 (germline): SNHLY, FYNNEI. The DNA for the CDR3 is TGTGCCAGCAGTTCCCTCCCGACAGGGATCGAGCAGTACTTC. Its translation: CASSSLPTGIEQYF.

The chain uses TRBV2 and TRBJ2-1, with TRBD2 as a possible D gene (6 bases). The CDR3 sequence is 13 residues long. With 4 bases removed from V and 15 bases from J, the gap between germline ends came to 19 bases. CDR1 SNHLY and CDR2 FYNNEI come from the germline V gene. The DNA for the CDR3 is TGTGCCAGCAGTGGGATACTAGCAAGGCAACGGTTCTTC. Protein sequence: CASSGILARQRFF.

V is TRBV5-6 and J is TRBJ2-7; TRBD2 agrees at 7 bases. CDR1 SGHDT and CDR2 YYEEEE come from the germline V gene. V shed 0 bases and J 3 bases; nucleotides not matched to a gene: 9. The CDR3 is made up of 16 amino acids. The CDR3 loop is CASSLVMSGIRYEQYF. CDR3 coding DNA: TGTGCCAGCAGCTTGGTCATGAGCGGGATTCGCTACGAGCAGTACTTC.

Here the CDR3 reads CASLATNEKLFF. In nucleotides, the CDR3 is TGTGCCAGCCTTGCAACTAATGAAAAACTGTTTTTT. This chain links TRBV28 with TRBJ1-4; D is unresolved. Trimming left V 8 bases short and J 0 bases short, with 4 bases between. CDR1 is MDHEN and CDR2 is SYDVKM in the germline V gene. The CDR3 is 12 residues long.

This chain joins TRBV4-2 and TRBJ1-5; 7 bases agree with TRBD1. V lost 0 bases and J lost 6; bases outside the gene matches: 8. CDR3 length: 16 amino acids. Germline CDR1 reads LGHNA; CDR2 reads YNFKEQ. In DNA form, the CDR3 reads TGTGCCAGCAGCCAAGAGAACAGACAGGGTAGTCAGCCCCAGCATTTT. Translating gives CASSQENRQGSQPQHF.

V usage is TRBV25-1 and J usage is TRBJ1-1; D possibly corresponds to TRBD1 (5 bases). This CDR3 comprises 13 residues. Germline CDR1 reads MGHDK; CDR2 reads SYGVNS. V was pared by 6 bases and J by 6 bases, with 14 bases between. The CDR3 DNA is TGTGCCAGCAGCGGAGCAGGGAGCGCTGAAGCTTTCTTT. As protein: CASSGAGSAEAFF. Together with reference TRBV25-1 and TRBJ1-1, the CDR3 gives the full variable domain: EADIYQTPRYLVIGTGKKITLECSQTMGHDKMYWYQQDPGMELHLIHYSYGVNSTEKGDLSSESTVSRIRTEHFPLTLESARPSHTSQYLCASSGAGSAEAFFGQGTRLTVV.

The gene calls are TRBV27 and TRBJ2-7; 10 bases are shared with TRBD2. CDR3 length equals 15 residues. The V and J ends lost 3 bases and 2 bases, in that order; junction bases with no gene match: 4. Germline assignment: CDR1 MNHEY and CDR2 SMNVEV (reference sequence). The CDR3 is CASSFTSGEAYEQYF. In DNA form, the CDR3 reads TGTGCCAGCAGTTTCACTAGCGGGGAGGCCTACGAGCAGTACTTC.

The chain recombines TRBV28 with TRBJ2-3; D remains ambiguous. Germline V gives CDR1 MDHEN, CDR2 SYDVKM. V lost 5 bases and J lost 4, with 7 bases in between. The CDR3 loop spans 12 amino acids. The CDR3 is CASSPQPDTQYF. For the CDR3, the DNA is TGTGCCAGCAGTCCTCAGCCAGATACGCAGTATTTT.

This chain joins TRBV5-6 and TRBJ2-7, with TRBD1 matching over 9 bases. The V segment lost 5 bases and the J segment 5 bases; nucleotides outside the gene matches: 8. CDR3 length equals 14 residues. Per germline, CDR1 SGHDT and CDR2 YYEEEE. DNA of the CDR3: TGTGCCAGCAGGAGCCGGGACAGGGTCCACGAGCAGTACTTC. The encoded protein is CASRSRDRVHEQYF.

CDR3 loop: CASSQVSAAVYGYTF. DNA for the CDR3: TGCGCCAGCAGCCAAGTTTCGGCAGCCGTCTATGGCTACACCTTC. V gene TRBV4-3 combines with J gene TRBJ1-2, with D hard to call. V shed 1 base and J shed 4 bases, with 13 bases lying between them. CDR1 is LGHNA, CDR2 YSLEER, per germline. This CDR3 spans 15 amino acids.